This paragraph reports one T cell receptor (beta chain). The clone's antigen remains unknown. No per-base quality is available; no much larger clone lies one base away. Taken from the germline V gene, the CDR1 and CDR2 loops are ENHRY and SYGVKD. Here V drops 4 bases and J drops 5 bases, and the junction holds 4 bases not matched to any gene. The cysteine opens and the phenylalanine closes a CDR3 of 14 amino acids. Only the CDR3 region is kept as DNA, spanning 42 bases read in frame from base 1. The data belong to a study of response to subunit inactivated influenza vaccine (dated by TCRdb to 2017 to 2018). Background for the entire study: Deep quantitative T cell receptor repertoire profiling was used in the study to track responses to a trivalent subunit inactivated influenza vaccine. Broad study findings and their caveats: According to the authors, only a limited number of new T cells may be recruited by each seasonal influenza vaccination.

Receptors were amplified or captured by RT-PCR. Sequencing was performed on an Illumina HiSeq 2500. TCRdb reprocessing: public reads trimmed at Q25 with fastp, clones called with MiXCR, in-frame beta chains kept. Rows are combined by CDR3 protein, so each entry shows the most common genes and DNA. In all, the sample holds about 540,000 distinct CDR3 sequences, and around a quarter of those were seen once. The top ten clones comprise around 2.8% of the sample. The same sample was also studied in work on T cells expressing NK-cell markers. According to the second study: TCR beta cDNA libraries were prepared using 5'RACE template switching, which introduced a universal primer site and unique molecular identifiers. TCR beta-chain repertoires were profiled in sorted CD3+CD56+NKG2C+, CD3+CD56+NKG2C- and CD3+CD56-NKG2C+ T-cell subsets from several donors. Seven of the eight sequenced donors were HCMV-seropositive and one was HCMV-seronegative. In several experiments an anti-gammadeltaTCR antibody was added to restrict sorting to alphabetaTCR-expressing T cells. In over five donors, the dominant CD3+CD56+NKG2C+ clonotypes were among the top 10 CD8+ clonotypes and accounted for about 1.0-7.5% of CD8+ T cells. Those dominant clonotypes were again the most abundant among CD3+CD56-NKG2C+ cells in a few donors, at 28.3-60.1%. Whether the expanded NKG2C-expressing T cell clones were specific for HCMV antigens remained unclear. The eight sequenced donors were randomly selected healthy volunteers, three men and five women. HCMV-specific IgG was detected in serum with a commercial ELISA kit to determine HCMV serostatus. Peripheral blood mononuclear cells were isolated from blood by Ficoll density gradient centrifugation. Magnetic immunoseparation with Miltenyi isolation kits was used to isolate CD4+ and CD8+ T cells from PBMC. cDNA synthesis was primed from the TCR beta constant segment, followed by two successive PCR amplification steps. The libraries were sequenced on Illumina HiSeq 2000/2500, MiSeq or NextSeq, producing 2 x 150 bp reads. MIGEC was used to demultiplex reads and group reads by UMI, and MiTCR was used to assemble and quantify clonotypes. To exclude erroneous sequences, only TCR cDNA sequences supported by at least two reads were retained. The tcR package was used for downstream repertoire analysis, and clonotypes were matched between fractions using CDR3 nucleotide sequence together with V segment. VDJmatch was used to annotate antigen specificity against VDJdb, with one amino acid substitution in CDR3 allowed.

The TCR comes from a man aged 45-65 years who received an inactivated influenza vaccine. Donor details come from another sample of the same person, matched by shared clones. The chain links TRBV10-3 with TRBJ2-5; 10 central bases correspond to TRBD2. Sequenced material: CD4+ T cells sorted from PBMCs, taken roughly 13 days after vaccination. The encoded CDR3 is CAISVQAGGETQYF. In nucleotide form, the sequence is TGTGCCATCAGTGTTCAAGCGGGAGGGGAGACCCAGTACTTC.